The sequence of this T cell receptor (beta chain) was determined in a study of T cells in Graves' hyperthyroidism and ophthalmopathy. Study context: Before any treatment, at initial diagnosis, peripheral blood was collected. Study conclusions and caveats: Blood samples included most of the expanded thyroid clonotypes exceeding 0.001.

The CDR3 spans 13 residues. V shed 7 bases and J 6 bases; nucleotides not matched to a gene: 6. Germline V CDR1 and CDR2: MNHEY, SMNVEV (reference sequence). RNA transcripts gave rise to amplified TCR beta CDR3 regions. The TCR CDR3 first-round RT-PCR relied on the HTBI primer set. TCRdb reanalysed the multiplex PCR reads using MiXCR and keeps one entry per CDR3 protein. The sample includes some 650,000 distinct CDR3 sequences, roughly 15% of them seen just once. Remarks on this clonotype: Its antigen is as yet unknown.

This receptor was identified in a woman in her forties with Graves' ophthalmopathy. The sample taken for sequencing was blood. The chain uses TRBV27 and TRBJ2-1, with 7 bases matching TRBD1. CDR3 bases: TGTGCCAGCATTGGGACAGCTACCAATGAGCAGTTCTTC. It yields the protein CASIGTATNEQFF.